The 32 T cell receptor beta chains listed next were all sequenced from one sample in a study of regulatory T cells in long-lasting Graves disease. The time point is: newly diagnosed GD, antithyroid drugs for less than 3 months. PBMCs were the source of the RNA used for TCR sequencing. Relying on iRepertoire HTBI primers and Arm-PCR of CDR3 regions, the team built TCR beta libraries. TCRdb ran MiXCR on the multiplex PCR reads and lists one entry per CDR3 protein. The repertoire holds around 360,000 distinct CDR3 sequences, roughly 16% seen once, with 20% to 25% in the top ten. These data were likewise used in another study, on T cells in Graves' hyperthyroidism and ophthalmopathy.

Sample: peripheral blood mononuclear cells (PBMCs), taken at new diagnosis, from a patient treated with antithyroid drugs. The receptors here all came from a woman aged 18-30 years with Graves disease.

This clonotype has more than one count but fewer than ten. This rearrangement joins TRBV10-3 to TRBJ2-3; perhaps TRBD1 as D (6 bases). The CDR3 sequence is 13 residues long. CDR1 and CDR2 (germline): ENHRY, SYGVKD. V was pared by 8 bases and J by 2 bases, with 11 bases between. DNA for the CDR3: TGTGCCATCGGACAGCTCATCACAGATACGCAGTATTTT. It specifies CAIGQLITDTQYF.

The chain's CDR3 is CASSLQGQKISNQPQHF. The CDR3 nucleotides are TGTGCCAGCAGTTTACAGGGGCAAAAAATTAGCAATCAGCCCCAGCATTTT. The chain carries TRBV2 and TRBJ1-5, with 7 positions matching TRBD1. The germline V gene encodes CDR1 SNHLY and CDR2 FYNNEI. J gave up 0 bases and V 5 bases, and 10 bases lay outside the gene matches. This CDR3 contains 17 residues.

In this sample, this clonotype turned up many times. This chain joins TRBV6-9 and TRBJ2-5; D uncertain. The CDR3 has 17 residues. CDR1 and CDR2 from the germline V gene are MNHGY and SVAAGI. The V end lost 3 bases, the J end lost 5 bases, and 22 bases lay between the germline ends. CDR3: CASSYIRTTRLGETQYF. The CDR3 DNA follows: TGTGCCAGCAGTTACATTCGGACCACCCGACTTGGGGAGACCCAGTACTTC.

As concerns this clonotype: A clone one base away is much larger, so this may be a read error. The chain couples TRBV2 to TRBJ2-7, with D hard to call. This CDR3 has 13 residues. Germline CDR1 reads SNHLY; CDR2 reads FYNNEI. CDR3 coding DNA: TGTGCCAGCAGTGAAGGGCACCCGGACGAGCGGTACTTC. Encoded protein: CASSEGHPDERYF. Full variable domain (missing parts from reference TRBV2 and TRBJ2-7): EPEVTQTPSHQVTQMGQEVILRCVPISNHLYFYWYRQILGQKVEFLVSFYNNEISEKSEIFDDQFSVERPDGSNFTLKIRSTKLEDSAMYFCASSEGHPDERYFGPGTRLTVT.

This sequence joins TRBV29-1 and TRBJ2-3; a possible D gene is TRBD1 (5 bases). Trimming stripped 7 bases from V and 4 bases from J, with 15 bases between. Germline loops: CDR1 SQVTM, CDR2 ANQGSEA. The CDR3 extends over 13 amino acids. Here the CDR3 reads CSARPLGADTQYF. In DNA, the CDR3 is TGCAGCGCCCGTCCTTTAGGGGCAGATACGCAGTATTTT.

This clonotype was recorded many times. The chain links TRBV28 to TRBJ1-2; D gene ambiguous. Trimming shortened V by 1 base and J by 4 bases, and 10 bases separated the two germline ends. The CDR3 has 14 residues. Germline V CDR1 and CDR2: MDHEN, SYDVKM. CDR3 protein: CASSLLSGTYGYTF. The CDR3 region has the DNA TGTGCCAGCAGTTTATTGTCCGGAACCTATGGCTACACCTTC.

A word on this clonotype: With a much larger clone just one base away, this may be a read error. This likely comes from a read error, as the CDR3 has no conserved phenylalanine or tryptophan at its end. The chain carries TRBV7-9 and TRBJ1-1; D possibly corresponds to TRBD1 (6 bases). Trimming removed 2 bases from V and 5 bases from J, with 18 bases in between. The CDR3 is made up of 16 amino acids. Germline CDR1 is SEHNR and CDR2 is FQNEAQ (reference sequence). CDR3 nucleotides: TGTGCCAGCAGCTTAAGGGGGATGGGGGATCGGACTGAAGCTTTCCTT. Translated, it gives CASSLRGMGDRTEAFL.

This clonotype was seen at least ten times. The rearrangement joins TRBV28 to TRBJ2-1; the match to TRBD1 covers 8 bases. This CDR3 spans 15 amino acids. From germline, CDR1 is MDHEN and CDR2 SYDVKM. Trimming removed 7 bases from V and 9 bases from J; junction bases left unmatched: 14. The CDR3 loop is CASILDRTGSVEQFF. CDR3 DNA sequence: TGTGCCAGCATCCTAGATAGGACAGGGTCGGTTGAGCAGTTCTTC.

This clonotype was counted a few times. The V call is TRBV15, the J call TRBJ1-4; 12 bases match TRBD1. Losses at the gene ends were 5 bases for V and 8 bases for J; bases not matched to a gene: 15. This CDR3 contains 18 residues. Germline lookup yields CDR1 LNHNV and CDR2 YYDKDF (reference sequence). The CDR3 DNA reads as TGTGCCACCAGCTCCCGGGACAGGGGGCGCGTTTTAAAGGAAAAACTGTTTTTT. The encoded protein is CATSSRDRGRVLKEKLFF. The variable domain in full, with the rest retrieved from reference TRBV15 and TRBJ1-4, is DAMVIQNPRYQVTQFGKPVTLSCSQTLNHNVMYWYQQKSSQAPKLLFHYYDKDFNNEADTPDNFQSRRPNTSFCFLDIRSPGLGDTAMYLCATSSRDRGRVLKEKLFFGSGTQLSVL.

CDR3 sequence (DNA): TGTGCCACCAGCAGCCTCCGGGACGGGTCCTACGAGCAGTACTTC. Protein: CATSSLRDGSYEQYF. V gene TRBV15 combines with J gene TRBJ2-7; D tentatively fits TRBD1 or TRBD2 (5 bases each). V was shortened by 3 bases and J by 1 base, with 13 bases between the two germline ends. Germline CDR1 LNHNV, CDR2 YYDKDF (reference sequence). There are 15 residues in the CDR3.

This clonotype has ten or more counts. At one of its ends the junction is not consistent with the germline gene, which may arise from a read error. DNA of the CDR3: TGCGCCAGCAGCCAAGCTCGTAGCTCCTACAATGAGCAGTTCTTC. Amino acids: CASSQARSSYNEQFF. This chain links TRBV3-1 with TRBJ2-1; D is undetermined. CDR3 size: 15 residues. The germline V gene encodes CDR1 LGHDT and CDR2 YNNKEL (reference sequence).

A word on this clonotype: This may arise from a read error, as a much more abundant clone is one base away. The chain combines TRBV3-1 with TRBJ2-1; TRBD1 might be the D (7 bases). V was clipped by 2 bases and J by 9 bases, with 17 bases between them. Germline V gene sequence: CDR1 LGHDT, CDR2 YNNKEL (reference sequence). This CDR3 has 15 amino acids. CDR3 sequence: CASSQIQGKGGEQFF. In DNA, the CDR3 is TGTGCCAGCAGCCAAATACAGGGGAAGGGAGGTGAGCAGTTCTTC.

This clonotype was counted many times. The chain employs TRBV2 and TRBJ2-5; the match to TRBD2 covers 9 bases. The CDR3 runs 19 residues. The V segment lost 5 bases and the J segment 4 bases; nucleotides outside the gene matches: 20. Germline CDR1 and CDR2: SNHLY and FYNNEI. CDR3 DNA: TGTGCCAGCAGTTTCCCGACTAGCGGAAACAATCTAAGCGGAGAGACCCAGTACTTC. It encodes CASSFPTSGNNLSGETQYF.

The chain uses TRBV2 and TRBJ1-3; D is uncertain. With 7 bases removed from V and 3 bases from J, the gap between germline ends came to 1 base. The CDR3 is 10 amino acids. CDR1 and CDR2 (germline): SNHLY, FYNNEI. This chain's CDR3 is CASNGNTIYF. CDR3 coding DNA: TGTGCCAGCAATGGAAACACCATATATTTT.

This clonotype has at least ten counts. This chain connects TRBV7-2 to TRBJ2-7; D might be TRBD2 (5 bases). The CDR3 covers 13 residues. Looked up from germline, CDR1 is SGHTA and CDR2 is FQGNSA. V lost 1 base to trimming and J lost 5 bases, with 9 bases between them. The CDR3 DNA reads TGTGCCAGCAGCTTAGATCCGGGGAACGAGCAGTACTTC. Its protein is CASSLDPGNEQYF.

Ten or more counts support this clonotype. The rearrangement joins TRBV12-3 or TRBV12-4 to TRBJ2-7; 7 nucleotides line up with TRBD1. V gave up 3 bases and J gave up 0 bases; unmatched junction bases: 11. There are 17 residues in the CDR3. The CDR3 DNA reads TGTGCCAGCAGTTTTGAGACAGGGACAGCTATCTCCTACGAGCAGTACTTC. This codes for CASSFETGTAISYEQYF.

The rearrangement joins TRBV20-1 to TRBJ2-5, with 16 bases that match TRBD2. The CDR3 loop spans 14 amino acids. Per germline, CDR1 DFQATT and CDR2 SNEGSKA (reference sequence). Germline trimming cut 6 bases from V and 12 bases from J; bases unmatched to any gene: 10. In DNA, the CDR3 is TGCAGTGCCCCAGTCGGGACTAGCGGGAGGGCAGAGTACTTC. Its translation is CSAPVGTSGRAEYF.

This clonotype came up many times. This chain links TRBV9 with TRBJ2-1, with D perhaps being TRBD1 or TRBD2 (5 bases each). The CDR3 is made up of 15 amino acids. The V end lost 4 bases, the J end lost 4 bases, and 15 bases lay between the germline ends. Germline loops: CDR1 SGDLS, CDR2 YYNGEE. The CDR3 DNA follows: TGTGCCAGCAGCCCACTCGGGGCCACTTACAATGAGCAGTTCTTC. It yields the protein CASSPLGATYNEQFF.

Ten or more counts support this clonotype. The chain couples TRBV18 to TRBJ2-7; 7 bases fit TRBD1. Per the germline V gene, CDR1 is KGHSH and CDR2 is LQKENI. V was clipped by 7 bases and J by 0 bases; unmatched bases: 6. This CDR3 contains 14 residues. CDR3 loop: CASLPGQSSYEQYF. The CDR3 DNA is TGTGCCAGCTTACCGGGACAGAGCTCCTACGAGCAGTACTTC.

This clonotype was seen at least ten times. The chain carries TRBV5-1 and TRBJ2-7; 9 bases are shared with TRBD1. V was pared by 4 bases and J by 4 bases, with 15 bases of the junction left unmatched. Per the germline V gene, CDR1 is SGHRS and CDR2 is YFSETQ. This CDR3 has 17 amino acids. The CDR3 loop is CASSAGTGNGGAYEQYF. The DNA for the CDR3 is TGCGCCAGCAGCGCCGGGACAGGGAACGGAGGGGCATACGAGCAGTACTTC.

This clonotype appeared many times. The V call is TRBV7-2, the J call TRBJ1-4; D is unresolved. CDR3 size: 16 residues. V was cut by 1 base and J by 2 bases, with 11 bases left in between. CDR1 SGHTA and CDR2 FQGNSA come from the germline V gene. CDR3 protein: CASSLVGFMTNEKLFF. The CDR3 region has the DNA TGTGCCAGCAGCTTAGTTGGGTTTATGACTAATGAAAAACTGTTTTTT.

The table lists this clonotype with a few counts. This rearrangement joins TRBV6-1 to TRBJ2-3; a weak D match, TRBD1 (5 bases). Germline lookup yields CDR1 MNHNS and CDR2 SASEGT. The CDR3 sequence is 13 residues long. Deletions cut 3 bases from V and 4 bases from J, with 8 bases between. CDR3 nucleotides: TGTGCCAGCAGTGACAGGGCCCCAGATACGCAGTATTTT. This encodes CASSDRAPDTQYF.

The CDR3 DNA follows: TGTGCCAGCAGTGGGCCAGGGGAACTAGCCAAAAACATTCAGTACTTC. It yields the protein CASSGPGELAKNIQYF. The chain couples TRBV2 to TRBJ2-4; the D gene is possibly TRBD1 (6 bases). Trimming left V 4 bases short and J 0 bases short, with 13 bases between. CDR1 and CDR2 from the germline V gene are SNHLY and FYNNEI. The CDR3 runs to 16 residues.

V usage is TRBV3-1 and J usage is TRBJ1-4; D uncertain. The CDR3 length is 13 residues. Germline CDR1 and CDR2: LGHDT and YNNKEL (reference sequence). V shed 2 bases and J shed 14 bases, with 15 bases lying between them. This CDR3 is CASSQTLSAWLFF. The CDR3 nucleotides read TGTGCCAGCAGCCAAACTCTATCTGCTTGGCTGTTTTTT.

This clonotype appeared a few times. The chain is built from TRBV4-1 and TRBJ1-6; unclear D gene. With 0 bases removed from V and 9 bases from J, the gap between germline ends came to 12 bases. This CDR3 is 15 amino acids long. Looked up from germline, CDR1 is MGHRA and CDR2 is YSYEKL. The CDR3 protein is CASSQDVTLGSPLHF. In nucleotides, the CDR3 is TGCGCCAGCAGCCAAGATGTGACGTTAGGTTCACCCCTCCACTTT.

In its sample, this clonotype was seen many times. This sequence joins TRBV29-1 and TRBJ2-1; possible D gene TRBD2, 5 bases. From germline, CDR1 is SQVTM and CDR2 ANQGSEA. V lost 5 bases and J 7 bases, leaving 12 bases between the germline ends. This CDR3 contains 12 residues. The CDR3 reads CSVFLGRNEQFF. The CDR3 nucleotides read TGCAGCGTTTTCCTTGGGAGAAATGAGCAGTTCTTC.

Remarks on this clonotype: A read error may explain this, as a much larger clone is one base away. The rearrangement uses TRBV9 and TRBJ2-5; weak D call: TRBD2 (7 bases). Germline V gene sequence: CDR1 SGDLS, CDR2 YYNGEE. This CDR3 has 15 residues. The CDR3 sequence: CASSVEGGWGETQHF. The CDR3 region has the DNA TGTGCCAGCAGCGTAGAGGGGGGGTGGGGAGAGACCCAGCACTTC. The variable domain in full, with the rest retrieved from reference TRBV9 and TRBJ2-5, is DSGVTQTPKHLITATGQRVTLRCSPRSGDLSVYWYQQSLDQGLQFLIQYYNGEERAKGNILERFSAQQFPDLHSELNLSSLELGDSALYFCASSVEGGWGETQHFGPGTRLLVL.

This clonotype was picked up many times. The chain joins TRBV18 to TRBJ2-3; D gene ambiguous. The V end lost 1 base, the J end lost 2 bases, and 10 bases lay between the germline ends. Germline V gene data show CDR1 as KGHSH and CDR2 as LQKENI. The CDR3 totals 15 residues. The CDR3 coding sequence is TGTGCCAGCTCACCACTAGCCGGCCCCACAGATACGCAGTATTTT. The encoded protein is CASSPLAGPTDTQYF. Together with reference TRBV18 and TRBJ2-3, the CDR3 gives the full variable domain: NAGVMQNPRHLVRRRGQEARLRCSPMKGHSHVYWYRQLPEEGLKFMVYLQKENIIDESGMPKERFSAEFPKEGPSILRIQQVVRGDSAAYFCASSPLAGPTDTQYFGPGTRLTVL.

Note on this clonotype: This likely reflects a read error, since a far larger clone is one base away. V is TRBV10-3 and J is TRBJ1-1; maybe TRBD1 (5 bases). This CDR3 region has 13 residues. CDR1 and CDR2 from the germline V gene are ENHRY and SYGVKD. V gave up 5 bases and J gave up 4 bases, with 11 bases separating them. CDR3 DNA: TGTGCCATCAGTTTAGGTAGGGGCACTGAAGCTTTCTTT. Translated, it gives CAISLGRGTEAFF.

About this clonotype: This likely reflects a read error, since a far larger clone is one base away. The V call is TRBV11-2, the J call TRBJ2-1; D could derive from TRBD1 or TRBD2 (5 bases each). The CDR3 covers 15 residues. Germline V gene data show CDR1 as SGHAT and CDR2 as FQNNGV. Deletions cut 6 bases from V and 10 bases from J, with 22 bases between. The CDR3 loop reads CASSSGTPGYHEQFF. The CDR3 DNA follows: TGTGCCAGCAGTTCCGGGACGCCAGGCTACCACGAGCAGTTCTTC.

This clonotype was counted a single time. The junction shows a germline mismatch at one end, possibly a read error. The chain recombines TRBV9 with TRBJ2-7; 8 positions agree with TRBD2. CDR1 is SGDLS and CDR2 is YYNGEE in the germline V gene. CDR3 size: 15 residues. The CDR3 DNA is TGCGCCAGCAGCGCTGGGACCGGGACTAGCTACGAGCAGTACTTC. Its translation: CASSAGTGTSYEQYF. Drawing the rest from reference TRBV9 and TRBJ2-7, the complete variable domain is DSGVTQTPKHLITATGQRVTLRCSPRSGDLSVYWYQQSLDQGLQFLIQYYNGEERAKGNILERFSAQQFPDLHSELNLSSLELGDSALYFCASSAGTGTSYEQYFGPGTRLTVT.

This clonotype has a count of ten or more. The V gene is TRBV7-9, the J gene TRBJ2-1; D perhaps matches TRBD2 (6 bases). Germline CDR1 SEHNR, CDR2 FQNEAQ (reference sequence). The CDR3 sequence is 17 residues long. The V gene lost 1 base and the J gene lost 7 bases, with 20 bases spanning the gap. The CDR3 sequence: CASSLVLRGPARNEQFF. The CDR3 nucleotides are TGTGCCAGCAGCTTAGTCTTGCGGGGACCCGCACGGAATGAGCAGTTCTTC. The variable domain in full, with the rest retrieved from reference TRBV7-9 and TRBJ2-1, is DTGVSQNPRHKITKRGQNVTFRCDPISEHNRLYWYRQTLGQGPEFLTYFQNEAQLEKSRLLSDRFSAERPKGSFSTLEIQRTEQGDSAMYLCASSLVLRGPARNEQFFGPGTRLTVL.